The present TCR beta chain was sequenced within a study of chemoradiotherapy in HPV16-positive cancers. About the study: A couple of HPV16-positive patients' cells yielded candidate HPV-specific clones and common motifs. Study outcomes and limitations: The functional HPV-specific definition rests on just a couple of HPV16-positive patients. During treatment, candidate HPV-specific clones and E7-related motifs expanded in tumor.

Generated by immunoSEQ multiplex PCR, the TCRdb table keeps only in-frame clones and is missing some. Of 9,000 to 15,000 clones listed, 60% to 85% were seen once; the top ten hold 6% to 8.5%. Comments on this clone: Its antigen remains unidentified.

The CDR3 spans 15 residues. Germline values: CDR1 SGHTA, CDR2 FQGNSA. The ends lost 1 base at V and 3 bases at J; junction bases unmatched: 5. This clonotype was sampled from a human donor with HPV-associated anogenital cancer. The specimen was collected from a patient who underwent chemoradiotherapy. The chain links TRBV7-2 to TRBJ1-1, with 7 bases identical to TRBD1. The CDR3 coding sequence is TGTGCCAGCAGCTTAGGACAGGGATGGGACACTGAAGCTTTCTTT. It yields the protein CASSLGQGWDTEAFF.